These T cell receptor beta chains were read from a single sample in a study of long-term antiretroviral therapy in people with HIV. Profiled with immunoSEQ multiplex PCR; TCRdb holds only in-frame clones, not every one. This table holds 30,000 to 45,000 clones, 75% to 85% found once. Source: unsorted PBMCs, taken 3.4 years after starting antiretroviral therapy. These receptors were collected from a man between 25 and 39 years old with HIV. Each CDR3 is given with its conserved first and last residue. A D gene is named only where the DNA matches it firmly. Expanded clones are given a class, and other clones once, few, many or no size at all.

-	TRBV14	TRBJ2-2	TRBD1	TGTGCCAGCAGCCAGACAGGGGGCTTCACCGGGGAGCTGTTTTTT	CASSQTGGFTGELFF
-	TRBV7-3	TRBJ2-7	-	TGTGCCAGCAGCTTAATTCAGGGGGGCGAGCAGTACTTC	CASSLIQGGEQYF
-	TRBV29-1	TRBJ2-1	TRBD1	TGCAGCGTCGACAGGGATTCAACTGAGCAGTTCTTC	CSVDRDSTEQFF
-	TRBV30	TRBJ2-5	-	TGTGCCTGGAGTTTTAGCTTCGAGACCCAGTACTTC	CAWSFSFETQYF
-	TRBV15	TRBJ2-1	TRBD1	TGTGCCACCAGCAGAGGGGACAGGGGGAACGTCAATGAGCAGTTCTTC	CATSRGDRGNVNEQFF
-	TRBV27	TRBJ1-2	-	TGTGCCAGCAGATATCAGGGTTCCGATGGCTACACCTTC	CASRYQGSDGYTF
few	TRBV7-7	TRBJ2-1	-	TGTGCTAGCAGCGCCGGGCTCAACAATGAGCAGTTCTTC	CASSAGLNNEQFF
-	TRBV28	TRBJ2-7	TRBD2	TGTGCCAGCAGTCTTCGGACTAGCGGGATCGGCTACGAGCAGTACTTC	CASSLRTSGIGYEQYF
-	TRBV19	TRBJ1-5	-	TGTGCCAGTGCGTTGACAGGCTCTAATCAGCCCCAGCATTTT	CASALTGSNQPQHF
-	TRBV28	TRBJ2-3	-	TGTGCCAGCAGTTTTGCTAGTTTGACAGATACGCAGTATTTT	CASSFASLTDTQYF
-	TRBV18	TRBJ2-7	TRBD1	TGTGCCAGCTCACCAATACAGGGGCCCGAGCAGTACTTC	CASSPIQGPEQYF
-	TRBV29-1	TRBJ2-7	TRBD1	TGCAGCGTTGAAACAGGGGTGAGCTCCTACGAGCAGTACTTC	CSVETGVSSYEQYF
-	TRBV4-3	TRBJ1-1	TRBD1	TGCGCCAGCAGGGCGGACAGGGGGCTTTTAACTGAAGCTTTCTTT	CASRADRGLLTEAFF
few	TRBV4-2	TRBJ2-2	-	TGTGCCAGCAGCCAAGACGTGATCGGGGAGCTGTTTTTT	CASSQDVIGELFF
-	TRBV11-2	TRBJ2-5	-	TGTGCCAGCAGCTTAGTATCGGTAACCCAAGAGACCCAGTACTTC	CASSLVSVTQETQYF
few	TRBV6-5	TRBJ1-1	-	TGTGCCAGCAGGAACCCGGGAAGGAACACTGAAGCTTTCTTT	CASRNPGRNTEAFF
once	TRBV7-9	TRBJ2-3	-	TGTGCCAGCAGCTTAGAAGGGGTTAGGGGCACAGATACGCAGTATTTT	CASSLEGVRGTDTQYF
-	TRBV28	TRBJ2-7	TRBD2	TGTGCCAGCAGCCTCGGACTAGCTGGGGAGCAGTACTTC	CASSLGLAGEQYF
-	TRBV27	TRBJ2-2	TRBD2	TGTGCCAGCAGTTACGGCCTAGCGGGAGTAGGGGAGCTGTTTTTT	CASSYGLAGVGELFF
-	TRBV7-9	TRBJ2-7	-	TGTGCCAGCAGCTCCCCCCGAGGTTCCTCCTACGAGCAGTACTTC	CASSSPRGSSYEQYF
-	TRBV6-5	TRBJ1-1	TRBD1	TGTGCCAGCAGTTACGCGACAGGGGAAGCTTTCTTT	CASSYATGEAFF
-	TRBV15	TRBJ2-5	TRBD1	TGTGCCACCAGCGCCGAGGACAGGGGGCGAGAGACCCAGTACTTC	CATSAEDRGRETQYF
-	TRBV5-1	TRBJ2-5	TRBD2	TGCGCCAGCAGCTCCCGGTTTTCCGGACTAGGTTTCCAAGAGACCCAGTACTTC	CASSSRFSGLGFQETQYF
-	TRBV9	TRBJ2-7	TRBD2	TGTGCCAGCAGCCTTAGCGGGGGCTCCTACGAGCAGTACTTC	CASSLSGGSYEQYF
few	TRBV19	TRBJ2-7	-	TGTGCCAGTAGTATAAGGCAGAGCTCCTACGAGCAGTACTTC	CASSIRQSSYEQYF
-	TRBV7-9	TRBJ1-1	-	TGTGCCAGCAGCCCGATCAGGAGCCCTGAAGCTTTCTTT	CASSPIRSPEAFF
few	TRBV30	TRBJ1-2	-	TGTGCCTGGATAACCAGGGAGTCTAACTATGGCTACACCTTC	CAWITRESNYGYTF
-	TRBV28	TRBJ2-3	-	TGTGCCAGCAGTTTAGCCACTAGCAGCACAGATACGCAGTATTTT	CASSLATSSTDTQYF
-	TRBV29-1	TRBJ1-4	-	TGCAGCGTAACCCCGGGCCCTCGGGCTAATGAAAAACTGTTTTTT	CSVTPGPRANEKLFF
-	TRBV11-2	TRBJ2-3	-	TGTGCCAGCAGCTCAGACAGGTCCACAGATACGCAGTATTTT	CASSSDRSTDTQYF
-	TRBV7-6	TRBJ2-7	TRBD1	TGTGCCAGCAGCGCACAGACAGGGGGGCCCTACGAGCAGTACTTC	CASSAQTGGPYEQYF
-	TRBV14	TRBJ2-6	-	TGTGCCAGCAGCCAAGGGGGGTACTCTGGGGCCAACGTCCTGACTTTC	CASSQGGYSGANVLTF
-	TRBV28	TRBJ2-1	-	TGTGCCAGCAGTTCCTCGTACTACAGGGGACCGGCGGGATCCCCATACAATGAGCAGTTCTTC	CASSSSYYRGPAGSPYNEQFF
-	TRBV11-2	TRBJ2-2	-	TGTGCCAGCAGCTTGTCACAAGGCACCGGGGAGCTGTTTTTT	CASSLSQGTGELFF
-	TRBV28	TRBJ1-3	-	TGTGCCAGCACCGCCAGGGGCTCTGGAAACACCATATATTTT	CASTARGSGNTIYF
-	TRBV11-2	TRBJ2-2	TRBD1	TGTGCCAGCAGCCCCTGGACAGGGGGCATCGGGGAGCTGTTTTTT	CASSPWTGGIGELFF
-	TRBV29-1	TRBJ2-2	-	TGCAGCGTTGAAGGGAAGGACAGATACACCGGGGAGCTGTTTTTT	CSVEGKDRYTGELFF
-	TRBV5-1	TRBJ2-1	-	TGCGCCAGCAGCTTGTCCAGAAGCTCCTACAATGAGCAGTTCTTC	CASSLSRSSYNEQFF
few	TRBV7-6	TRBJ2-7	TRBD2	TGTGCCAGTAGCGGGGGAACGGGAGGTACCCACGAGCAGTACTTC	CASSGGTGGTHEQYF
once	TRBV11-3	TRBJ2-2	-	TGTGCCAGCAGCTTTCGGTCCGGGGCCGGGGAGCTGTTTTTT	CASSFRSGAGELFF
-	TRBV7-9	TRBJ2-7	TRBD1	TGTGCCAGCAGCTCGGACAGGGGGATCTCCTACGAGCAGTACTTC	CASSSDRGISYEQYF
-	TRBV29-1	TRBJ2-7	-	TGCAGCATTCGGGACGGGGGCTACGAGCAGTACTTC	CSIRDGGYEQYF
-	TRBV2	TRBJ2-1	-	TGTGCCAGCAGTGAAGCGAAATACAATGAGCAGTTCTTC	CASSEAKYNEQFF
-	TRBV25-1	TRBJ2-5	TRBD2	TGTGCCAGCAGCTCCGGGACTAGCGGGATTTTAGAGACCCAGTACTTC	CASSSGTSGILETQYF
-	TRBV15	TRBJ2-7	TRBD1	TGTGCCACCAGCAGAGATGGGACAGGGGGGACCGAGCAGTACTTC	CATSRDGTGGTEQYF
-	TRBV13	TRBJ1-1	-	TGTGCCAGCAGCCCCCCAGGGATGAGGGGCCCCAGCGCTGAAGCTTTCTTT	CASSPPGMRGPSAEAFF
-	TRBV5-4	TRBJ2-2	-	TGTGCCAGCAGCTTAAAAGGCACCGGGGAGCTGTTTTTT	CASSLKGTGELFF
-	TRBV7-9	TRBJ1-1	-	TGTGCCAGCAGCTATCCCGGCGGGGGCATGAACACTGAAGCTTTCTTT	CASSYPGGGMNTEAFF
-	TRBV30	TRBJ2-6	TRBD2	TGTGCCTGGAGTGTACGGCGGGGGGTCGTCTGGGGGGCCAACGTCCTGACTTTC	CAWSVRRGVVWGANVLTF
few	TRBV7-3	TRBJ1-3	TRBD1	TGTGCCAGCAGTTCGGACAGGGGTTTCGGAAACACCATATATTTT	CASSSDRGFGNTIYF
-	TRBV6-6	TRBJ2-1	-	TGTGCCAGCAGGGTGGCCTCCAATGAGCAGTTCTTC	CASRVASNEQFF
-	TRBV7-2	TRBJ1-2	TRBD1	TGTGCCAGCAGCTCAGGGGGGCGGCTTTATGGCTACACCTTC	CASSSGGRLYGYTF
-	TRBV9	TRBJ1-1	-	TGTGCCAGCAGCGAATTACAAGGGACCACTGAAGCTTTCTTT	CASSELQGTTEAFF
-	TRBV27	TRBJ1-5	-	TGTGCCAGCAGTTTAAGGGGAAAGAATCAGCCCCAGCATTTT	CASSLRGKNQPQHF